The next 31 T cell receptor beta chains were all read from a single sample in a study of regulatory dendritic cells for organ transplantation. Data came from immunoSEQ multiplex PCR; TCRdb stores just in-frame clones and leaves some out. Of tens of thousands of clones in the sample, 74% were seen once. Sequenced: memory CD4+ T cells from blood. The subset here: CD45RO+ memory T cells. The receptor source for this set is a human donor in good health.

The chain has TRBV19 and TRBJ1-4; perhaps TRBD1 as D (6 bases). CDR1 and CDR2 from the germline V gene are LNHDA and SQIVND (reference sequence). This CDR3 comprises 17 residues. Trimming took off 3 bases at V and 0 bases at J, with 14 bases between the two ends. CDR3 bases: TGTGCCAGTAGTATGTTTCAGGGGTCAGCAACTAATGAAAAACTGTTTTTT. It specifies CASSMFQGSATNEKLFF.

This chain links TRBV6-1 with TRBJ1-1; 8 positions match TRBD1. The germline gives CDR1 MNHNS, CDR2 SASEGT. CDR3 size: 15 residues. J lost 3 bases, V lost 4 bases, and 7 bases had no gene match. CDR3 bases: TGTGCCAGCAGTGTTCCTCGGACAGGGCACACTGAAGCTTTCTTT. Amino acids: CASSVPRTGHTEAFF.

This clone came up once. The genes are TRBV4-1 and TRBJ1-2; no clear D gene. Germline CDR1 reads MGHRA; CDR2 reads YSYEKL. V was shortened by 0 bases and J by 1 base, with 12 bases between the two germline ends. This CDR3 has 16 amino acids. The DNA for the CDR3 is TGCGCCAGCAGCCAAGAGTACGGGCGGGATAACTATGGCTACACCTTC. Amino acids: CASSQEYGRDNYGYTF.

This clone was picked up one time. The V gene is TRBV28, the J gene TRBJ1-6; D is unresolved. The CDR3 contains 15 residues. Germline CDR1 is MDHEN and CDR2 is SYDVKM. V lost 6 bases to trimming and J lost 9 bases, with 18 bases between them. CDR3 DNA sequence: TGTGCCAGCAGCTCCCTACAGACAAAAGCTTCACCCCTCCACTTT. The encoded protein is CASSSLQTKASPLHF.

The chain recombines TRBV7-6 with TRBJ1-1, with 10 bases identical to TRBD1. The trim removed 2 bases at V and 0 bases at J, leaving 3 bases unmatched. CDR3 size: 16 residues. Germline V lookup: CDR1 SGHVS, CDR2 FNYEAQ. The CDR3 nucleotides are TGTGCCAGCAGCTTATGGACAGGGGGGGTGAACACTGAAGCTTTCTTT. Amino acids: CASSLWTGGVNTEAFF.

The CDR3 nucleotides are TGTGCCACCAGCAGAGATCCGGGACAGGGAACCCACGAGCAGTACTTC. Protein: CATSRDPGQGTHEQYF. The chain carries TRBV15 and TRBJ2-7, with TRBD1 matching 9 bases. The CDR3 covers 16 residues. V lost 0 bases and J lost 5; bases outside the gene matches: 8. Per the germline V gene, CDR1 is LNHNV and CDR2 is YYDKDF (reference sequence).

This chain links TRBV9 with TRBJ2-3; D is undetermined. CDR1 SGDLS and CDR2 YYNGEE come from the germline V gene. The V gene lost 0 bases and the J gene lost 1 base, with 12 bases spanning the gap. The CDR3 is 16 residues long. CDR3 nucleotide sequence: TGTGCCAGCAGCGTAGCTACGACTGTTGGCACAGATACGCAGTATTTT. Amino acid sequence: CASSVATTVGTDTQYF.

The CDR3 DNA is TGCGCCAGCAGCCAAGCGGGACTAGCGGGGGGAGCGCAAGATACGCAGTATTTT. Translation gives CASSQAGLAGGAQDTQYF. The chain employs TRBV4-1 and TRBJ2-3, with 15 bases matching TRBD2. The CDR3 sequence is 18 residues long. J lost 5 bases, V lost 1 base, and 7 bases had no gene match. Germline V gene sequence: CDR1 MGHRA, CDR2 YSYEKL.

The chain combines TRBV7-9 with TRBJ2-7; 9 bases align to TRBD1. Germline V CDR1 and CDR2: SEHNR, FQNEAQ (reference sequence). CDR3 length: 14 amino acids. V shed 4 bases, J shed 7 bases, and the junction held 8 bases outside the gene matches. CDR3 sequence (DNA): TGTGCCAGCAGCTCAAACAGGGGGCGAGGGGAGCAGTACTTC. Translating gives CASSSNRGRGEQYF.

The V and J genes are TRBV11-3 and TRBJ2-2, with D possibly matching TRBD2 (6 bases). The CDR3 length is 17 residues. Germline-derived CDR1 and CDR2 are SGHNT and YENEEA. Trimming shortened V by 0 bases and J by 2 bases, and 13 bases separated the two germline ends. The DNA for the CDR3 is TGTGCCAGCAGCTTAGAAGGAGTGGGGACTAACACCGGGGAGCTGTTTTTT. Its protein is CASSLEGVGTNTGELFF.

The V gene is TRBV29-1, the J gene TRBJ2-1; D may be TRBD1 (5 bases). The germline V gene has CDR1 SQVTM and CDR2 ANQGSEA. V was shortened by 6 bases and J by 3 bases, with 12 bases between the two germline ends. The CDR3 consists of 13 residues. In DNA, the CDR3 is TGCAGCGTGGGTGACAGTTACTACAATGAGCAGTTCTTC. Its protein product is CSVGDSYYNEQFF.

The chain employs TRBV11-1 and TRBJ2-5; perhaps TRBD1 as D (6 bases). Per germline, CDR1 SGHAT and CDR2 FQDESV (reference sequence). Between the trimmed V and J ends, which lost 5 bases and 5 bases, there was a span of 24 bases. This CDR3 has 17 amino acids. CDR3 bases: TGTGCCAGCAGCCCGCGGATGGGGGCCGAGGGAATGGAGACCCAGTACTTC. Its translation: CASSPRMGAEGMETQYF.

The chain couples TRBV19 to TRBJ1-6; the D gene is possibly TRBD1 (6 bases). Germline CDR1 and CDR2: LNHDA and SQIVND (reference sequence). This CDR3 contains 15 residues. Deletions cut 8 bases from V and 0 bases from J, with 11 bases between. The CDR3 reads CASSDSPSYNSPLHF. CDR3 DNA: TGTGCCAGTTCGGACAGTCCCTCCTATAATTCACCCCTCCACTTT.

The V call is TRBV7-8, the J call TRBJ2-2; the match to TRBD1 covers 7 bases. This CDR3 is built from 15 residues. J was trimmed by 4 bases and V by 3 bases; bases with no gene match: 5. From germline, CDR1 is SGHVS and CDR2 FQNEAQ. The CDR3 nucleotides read TGTGCCAGCAGCTTCGGACAGGTCGGCACCGGGGAGCTGTTTTTT. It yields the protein CASSFGQVGTGELFF. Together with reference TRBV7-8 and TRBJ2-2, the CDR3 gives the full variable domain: GAGVSQSPRYKVAKRGQDVALRCDPISGHVSLFWYQQALGQGPEFLTYFQNEAQLDKSGLPSDRFFAERPEGSVSTLKIQRTQQEDSAVYLCASSFGQVGTGELFFGEGSRLTVL.

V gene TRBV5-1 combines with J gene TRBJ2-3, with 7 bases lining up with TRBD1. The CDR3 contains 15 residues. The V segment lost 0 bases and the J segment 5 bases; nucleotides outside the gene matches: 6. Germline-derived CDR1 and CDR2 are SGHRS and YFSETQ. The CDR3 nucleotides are TGCGCCAGCAGCTTGGGACAACAGGGGTTAGATACGCAGTATTTT. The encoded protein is CASSLGQQGLDTQYF.

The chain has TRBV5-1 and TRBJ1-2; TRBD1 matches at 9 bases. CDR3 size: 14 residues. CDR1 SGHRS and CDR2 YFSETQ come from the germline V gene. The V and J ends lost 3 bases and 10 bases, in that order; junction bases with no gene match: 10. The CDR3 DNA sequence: TGCGCCAGCAGCTCGGACAGGGGAAGGATGGACTACACCTTC. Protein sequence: CASSSDRGRMDYTF. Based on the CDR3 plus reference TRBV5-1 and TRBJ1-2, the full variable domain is KAGVTQTPRYLIKTRGQQVTLSCSPISGHRSVSWYQQTPGQGLQFLFEYFSETQRNKGNFPGRFSGRQFSNSRSEMNVSTLELGDSALYLCASSSDRGRMDYTFGSGTRLTVV.

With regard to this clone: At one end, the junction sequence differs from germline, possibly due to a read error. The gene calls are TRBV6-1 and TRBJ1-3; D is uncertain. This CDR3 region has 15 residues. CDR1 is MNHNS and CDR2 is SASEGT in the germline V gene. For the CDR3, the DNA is TGTGCCGGTCGTGAACGGTCCGCGGCTGGGAACACCATATATTTT. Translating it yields CAGRERSAAGNTIYF.

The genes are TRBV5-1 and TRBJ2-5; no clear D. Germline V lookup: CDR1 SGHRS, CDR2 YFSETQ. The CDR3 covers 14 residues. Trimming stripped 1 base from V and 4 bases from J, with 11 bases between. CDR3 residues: CASSLQVGGETQYF. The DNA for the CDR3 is TGCGCCAGCAGCTTGCAGGTGGGTGGAGAGACCCAGTACTTC.

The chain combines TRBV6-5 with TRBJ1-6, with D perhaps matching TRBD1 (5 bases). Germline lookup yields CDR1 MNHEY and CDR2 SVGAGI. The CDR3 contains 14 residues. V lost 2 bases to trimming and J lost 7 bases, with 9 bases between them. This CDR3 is CASSYSQGNSPLHF. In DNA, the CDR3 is TGTGCCAGCAGTTACAGTCAGGGAAATTCACCCCTCCACTTT.

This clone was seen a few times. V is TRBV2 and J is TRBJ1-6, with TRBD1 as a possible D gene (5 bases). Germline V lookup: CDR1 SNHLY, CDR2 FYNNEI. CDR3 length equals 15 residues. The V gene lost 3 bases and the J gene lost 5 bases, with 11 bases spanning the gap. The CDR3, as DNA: TGTGCCAGCAGTGACCGGGCCAGGGATAATTCACCCCTCCACTTT. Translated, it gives CASSDRARDNSPLHF. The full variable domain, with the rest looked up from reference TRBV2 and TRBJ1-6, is EPEVTQTPSHQVTQMGQEVILRCVPISNHLYFYWYRQILGQKVEFLVSFYNNEISEKSEIFDDQFSVERPDGSNFTLKIRSTKLEDSAMYFCASSDRARDNSPLHFGNGTRLTVT.

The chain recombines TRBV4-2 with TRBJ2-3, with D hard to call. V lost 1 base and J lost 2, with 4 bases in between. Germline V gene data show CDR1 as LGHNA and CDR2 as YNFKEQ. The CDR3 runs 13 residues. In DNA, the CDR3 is TGTGCCAGCAGCCAAGCTCCCACAGATACGCAGTATTTT. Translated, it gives CASSQAPTDTQYF.

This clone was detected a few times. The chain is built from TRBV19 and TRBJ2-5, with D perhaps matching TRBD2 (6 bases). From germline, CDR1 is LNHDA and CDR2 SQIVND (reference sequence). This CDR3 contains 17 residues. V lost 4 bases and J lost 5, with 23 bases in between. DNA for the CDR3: TGTGCCAGTAGTAAGGCAAGTCGTAGGGGAGGAGGGGAGACCCAGTACTTC. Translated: CASSKASRRGGGETQYF.

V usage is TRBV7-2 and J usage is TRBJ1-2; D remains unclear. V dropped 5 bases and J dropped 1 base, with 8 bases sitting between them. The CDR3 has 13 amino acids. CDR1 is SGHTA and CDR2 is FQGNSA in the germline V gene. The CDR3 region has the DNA TGTGCCAGCAGCCTACACAGTAACTATGGCTACACCTTC. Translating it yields CASSLHSNYGYTF.

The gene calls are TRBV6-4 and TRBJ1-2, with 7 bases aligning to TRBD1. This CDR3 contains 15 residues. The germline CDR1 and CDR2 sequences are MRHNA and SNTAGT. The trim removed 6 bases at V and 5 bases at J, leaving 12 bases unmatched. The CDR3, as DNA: TGTGCCAGCAGGGGTAGCCCACAGGGGAGGTATGGCTACACCTTC. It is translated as CASRGSPQGRYGYTF.

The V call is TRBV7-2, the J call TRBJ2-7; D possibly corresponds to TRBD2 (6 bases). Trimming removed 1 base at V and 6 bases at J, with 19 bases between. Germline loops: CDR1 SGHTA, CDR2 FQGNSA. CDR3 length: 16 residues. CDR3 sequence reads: CASSLGSGAAWGEQYF. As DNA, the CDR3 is TGTGCCAGCAGCTTAGGTAGCGGCGCCGCTTGGGGCGAGCAGTACTTC. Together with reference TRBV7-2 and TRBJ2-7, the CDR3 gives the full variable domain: GAGVSQSPSNKVTEKGKDVELRCDPISGHTALYWYRQSLGQGLEFLIYFQGNSAPDKSGLPSDRFSAERTGGSVSTLTIQRTQQEDSAVYLCASSLGSGAAWGEQYFGPGTRLTVT.

The CDR3, as DNA: TGTGCCAGCAGCTTGGGGGCAGGGGTCGATAACATTCAGTACTTC. This sequence encodes CASSLGAGVDNIQYF. The V call is TRBV5-8, the J call TRBJ2-4, with D possibly being TRBD1 (6 bases). V gave up 0 bases and J gave up 7 bases, with 14 bases separating them. From germline, CDR1 is SGHTS and CDR2 YDEGEE. The CDR3 spans 15 residues.

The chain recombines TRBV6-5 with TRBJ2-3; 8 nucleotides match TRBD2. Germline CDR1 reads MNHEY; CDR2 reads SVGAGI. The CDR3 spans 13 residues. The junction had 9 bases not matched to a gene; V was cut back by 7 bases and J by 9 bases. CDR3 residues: CASTPGGGRTQYF. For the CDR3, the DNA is TGTGCCAGCACCCCCGGGGGGGGAAGGACGCAGTATTTT.

CDR3 region: CASSEAGGGRAFF. For the CDR3, the DNA is TGTGCCAGCAGTGAAGCCGGGGGAGGTCGGGCTTTCTTT. This chain joins TRBV2 and TRBJ1-1; weak D call: TRBD1 (5 bases). Per germline, CDR1 SNHLY and CDR2 FYNNEI. The length of the CDR3 is 13 residues. V lost 0 bases and J lost 11, with 13 bases in between.

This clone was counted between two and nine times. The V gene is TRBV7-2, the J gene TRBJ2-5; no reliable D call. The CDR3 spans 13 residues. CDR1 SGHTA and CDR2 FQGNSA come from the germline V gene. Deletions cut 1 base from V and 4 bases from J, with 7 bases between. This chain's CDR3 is CASSLELRETQYF. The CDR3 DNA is TGTGCCAGCAGCTTAGAGTTGCGAGAGACCCAGTACTTC.

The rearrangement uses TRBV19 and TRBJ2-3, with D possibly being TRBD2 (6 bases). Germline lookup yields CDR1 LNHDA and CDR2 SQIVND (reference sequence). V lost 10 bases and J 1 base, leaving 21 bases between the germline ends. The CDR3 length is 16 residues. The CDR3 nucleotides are TGTGCCACCTTAGGAGGGTGGGGAGGAGGCACAGATACGCAGTATTTT. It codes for CATLGGWGGGTDTQYF.

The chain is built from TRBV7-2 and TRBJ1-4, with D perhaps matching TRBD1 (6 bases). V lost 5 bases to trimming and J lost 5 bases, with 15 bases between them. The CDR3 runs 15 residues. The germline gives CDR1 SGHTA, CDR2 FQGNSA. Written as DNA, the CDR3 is TGTGCCAGCAGCCCGATTTACAGGGCGAATGAAAAACTGTTTTTT. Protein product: CASSPIYRANEKLFF.